This section outlines one T cell receptor (beta chain) sequence together with its context. This sample is drawn from a study of T cell responses to AZD1222 COVID-19 vaccine. Per germline, CDR1 MGHDK and CDR2 SYGVNS. This CDR3 region has 17 residues. Trimming shortened V by 10 bases and J by 3 bases, and 28 bases separated the two germline ends. The repertoire was sequenced with immunoSEQ multiplex PCR; TCRdb's copy has only in-frame clones and lacks some. The table shows fewer than 130,000 clones, with roughly 93% occurring only once. This rearrangement joins TRBV25-1 to TRBJ2-7; TRBD2 is a possible D gene (6 bases). The clonotype comes from an adult who received the AZD1222 COVID-19 vaccine. The input for sequencing was peripheral blood, taken 28 days after the second AZD1222 dose. For the CDR3, the DNA is TGTGCCACCTCATCCCTCCCGGGAGCAGGGACCCTCTACGAGCAGTACTTC. This gives the protein CATSSLPGAGTLYEQYF.